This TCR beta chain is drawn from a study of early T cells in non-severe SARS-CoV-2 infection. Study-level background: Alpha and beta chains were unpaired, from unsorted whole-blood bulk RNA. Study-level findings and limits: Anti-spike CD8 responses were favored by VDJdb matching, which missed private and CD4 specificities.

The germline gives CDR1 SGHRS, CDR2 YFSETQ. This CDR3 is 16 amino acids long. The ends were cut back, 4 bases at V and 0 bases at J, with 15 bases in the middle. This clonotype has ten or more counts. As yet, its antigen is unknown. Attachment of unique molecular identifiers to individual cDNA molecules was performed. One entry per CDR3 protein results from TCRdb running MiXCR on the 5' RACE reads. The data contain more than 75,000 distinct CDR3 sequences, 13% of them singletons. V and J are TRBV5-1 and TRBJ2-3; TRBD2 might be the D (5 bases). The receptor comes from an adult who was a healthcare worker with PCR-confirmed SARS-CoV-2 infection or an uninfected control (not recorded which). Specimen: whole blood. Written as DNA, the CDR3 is TGCGCCAGCAGCCCACCCAGCGGTACTAGCACAGATACGCAGTATTTT. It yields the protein CASSPPSGTSTDTQYF.